Listed below are T cell receptor beta chains from one sample, sequenced in a study of human T cells and chemical hapten exposure. TCRdb independently ran MiXCR on the RACE reads; one entry per CDR3 protein. There are around 150,000 distinct CDR3 sequences in the sample; more than 12% occur only once, and about 1.7% lies in the top ten. The specimen was whole blood, collected in connection with sensitization to the hapten diphenylcyclopropenone (DPC). The receptors were sampled from a woman aged 25-40 years with alopecia areata. Some clones in this sample may be carry-over from other donors' samples. Each CDR3 is given with its conserved first and last residue. D genes are given only for firm matches. Only some rows state a clone size, as once, few, many or a class for expanded clones.

>TRBV20-1|NA|NA|TRBJ1-2
TGCAGTGCTGGCTATGGCTACACCTTC
CSAGYGYTF
>TRBV6-6|NA|TRBD1|TRBJ1-5
TGTGCCAGCAGTTCCCCAGACAGGGGGTCTCAGCCCCAGCATTTT
CASSSPDRGSQPQHF
>TRBV29-1|many|NA|TRBJ2-3
TGCAGCGTTGAAGATGGAGGGCTAGCGAGCGCAGATACGCAGTATTTT
CSVEDGGLASADTQYF
>TRBV5-1|many|TRBD2|TRBJ2-1
TGCGCCAGCAGCTTCTCTAGCGGGGGCAATGAGCAGTTCTTC
CASSFSSGGNEQFF
>TRBV20-1|NA|TRBD1|TRBJ2-7
TGCAGTGCGCAGCAGGGGGCGTCGGTCTACGAGCAGTACTTC
CSAQQGASVYEQYF
>TRBV28|NA|NA|TRBJ2-7
TGTGCCAGCAGTTTTCCCAAGCGCGAGCAGTACTTC
CASSFPKREQYF
>TRBV6-5|NA|NA|TRBJ1-4
TGTGCCAGCAGCCGCTCAAACGGGGGGGAAAAACTGTTTTTT
CASSRSNGGEKLFF
>TRBV6-1|NA|NA|TRBJ2-3
TGTGCCAGCAGAGGAGGGGGCCCAGATACGCAGTATTTT
CASRGGGPDTQYF
>TRBV4-3|NA|NA|TRBJ2-1
TGCGCCAGCAGTACGGGGACTTTGGGTAATGAGCAGTTCTTC
CASSTGTLGNEQFF
>TRBV7-2|NA|TRBD1|TRBJ2-7
TGTGCCAGCAGTGAGGGGACAGGGGTGCGTGAGCAGTACTTC
CASSEGTGVREQYF
>TRBV11-3|few|TRBD2|TRBJ2-7
TGTGCCAGCAGCTCGGGACTAGCGGGCGGTGAGCAGTACTTC
CASSSGLAGGEQYF
>TRBV4-2|NA|TRBD2|TRBJ2-3
TGTGCCAGCAGCCAAGGCCTGAGCGGGGGGGCAGGGGATACGCAGTATTTT
CASSQGLSGGAGDTQYF
>TRBV3-1|few|NA|TRBJ1-5
TGTGCCAGCAGTCGCAGGGAGGCTCAGCCCCAGCATTTT
CASSRREAQPQHF
>TRBV7-8|NA|NA|TRBJ1-5
TGTGCCAGCAGCCTCTCTCGGGGCGCGGGCAATCAGCCCCAGCATTTT
CASSLSRGAGNQPQHF
>TRBV10-2|NA|NA|TRBJ1-1
TGCGCCAGCAGTGAGTCAGTAGCAGGGCGGAACACTGAAGCTTTCTTT
CASSESVAGRNTEAFF
>TRBV29-1|few|NA|TRBJ2-3
TGCAGCGTTCCGACTAGTGGCACCACAGATACGCAGTATTTT
CSVPTSGTTDTQYF
>TRBV4-1|few|NA|TRBJ2-7
TGCGCCAGCAGCCGGGACCCGCCCCCGGACGAGCAGTACTTC
CASSRDPPPDEQYF
>TRBV30|NA|NA|TRBJ1-5
TGTGCCTGGAGGTCCCAGGCGAGCAATCAGCCCCAGCATTTT
CAWRSQASNQPQHF
>TRBV7-2|few|TRBD2|TRBJ2-1
TGTGCCAGCAGCTCGAGACTAGCGCCCAATGAGCAGTTCTTC
CASSSRLAPNEQFF
>TRBV27|once|NA|TRBJ2-7
TGTGCCAGCAATCCCCGAAGTGGCACGGTAGGAGTCGAGCAGTACTTC
CASNPRSGTVGVEQYF
>TRBV7-2|few|NA|TRBJ1-2
TGTGCCAGCAGCTTAGTGGGCAGTAACTATGGCTACACCTTC
CASSLVGSNYGYTF
>TRBV7-3|many|NA|TRBJ1-1
TGTGCCAGCAGCTCCTTAAGGAACACTGAAGCTTTCTTT
CASSSLRNTEAFF
>TRBV5-1|few|NA|TRBJ2-7
TGCGCCAGCAGCTCCGCCGGGACAAATCTCTTCTACGAGCAGTACTTC
CASSSAGTNLFYEQYF
>TRBV28|NA|NA|TRBJ2-7
TGTGCCAGCAGTGCACAGGGCCTCGAGCAGTACTTC
CASSAQGLEQYF
>TRBV7-2|few|NA|TRBJ1-5
TGTGCCAGCAGCTTAGGTTCGGATCAGCCCCAGCATTTT
CASSLGSDQPQHF
>TRBV7-9|NA|NA|TRBJ1-4
TGTGCCAGTCAGCAGGGGCATCCTAATGAAAAACTGTTTTTT
CASQQGHPNEKLFF
>TRBV10-3|medium-sized|NA|TRBJ2-2
TGTGCCGTCAAACGGGGGCCCTCGAACACCGGGGAGCTGTTTTTT
CAVKRGPSNTGELFF
>TRBV7-9|NA|NA|TRBJ2-7
TGTGCCAGCAGCTTAGGACGGGACTGGGACGAGCAGTACTTC
CASSLGRDWDEQYF
>TRBV23-1|few|NA|TRBJ2-5
TGCGAGGACGCAAACCGGGTGGGAGAGACCCAGTACTTC
CEDANRVGETQYF
>TRBV5-1|few|NA|TRBJ1-2
TGCGCCAGCAGCTTGGGGGCCGCGGCGATTGATGGCTACACCTTC
CASSLGAAAIDGYTF
>TRBV6-1|few|NA|TRBJ2-3
TGTGCCAGCACTGGGGTGACAGATACGCAGTATTTT
CASTGVTDTQYF
>TRBV7-2|many|NA|TRBJ2-3
TGTGCCAGCAGCTCCACCCACCCGTCCGCTAGCACAGATACGCAGTATTTT
CASSSTHPSASTDTQYF
>TRBV18|few|TRBD1|TRBJ2-5
TGTGCCAGCTCACCGCTGGGACAGGGAGAGACCCAGTACTTC
CASSPLGQGETQYF
>TRBV7-9|NA|TRBD1|TRBJ2-5
TGTGCCAGCAGCTTATTGGGACAGGGGAAAGAGACCCAGTACTTC
CASSLLGQGKETQYF
>TRBV12-3/TRBV12-4|NA|NA|TRBJ1-1
TGTGCCAGCAGTTTCGGCGACCGCACGAAAGCTTTCTTT
CASSFGDRTKAFF
>TRBV28|NA|NA|TRBJ1-2
TGTGCCAGCAGTTTGGAGGGATTCCATGGCTACACCTTC
CASSLEGFHGYTF
>TRBV2|few|NA|TRBJ2-3
TGTGCCAGCAACAACGGGGAGGTTACAGATACGCAGTATTTT
CASNNGEVTDTQYF